The 31 T cell receptor beta chains below were found in one sample sequenced in a study of Ad26.COV2.S vaccination and SARS-CoV-2 variants. Treatment: over 15 received Ad26.COV2.S at low or high dose, single or two shots; about 5 received placebo; per-sample allocation not given. Each sample was drawn 63 days after the first injection (of vaccine or placebo). Sequencing used immunoSEQ multiplex PCR; TCRdb keeps in-frame clones, though not all of them. In the table there are about 350,000 clones, around 89% of which are singletons. The specimen comprised peripheral blood, sampled in a trial of Ad26.COV2.S vaccine versus placebo. These receptors were taken from a person between 18 and 65 years old who received the Ad26.COV2.S COVID-19 vaccine or a placebo.

V gene TRBV11-2 combines with J gene TRBJ2-7; the match to TRBD1 covers 9 bases. This CDR3 contains 14 residues. Germline CDR1 reads SGHAT; CDR2 reads FQNNGV. Trimming removed 5 bases from V and 4 bases from J; junction bases left unmatched: 6. Written as DNA, the CDR3 is TGTGCCAGCAGCCCCGGGACAGGGCCATACGAGCAGTACTTC. Its protein is CASSPGTGPYEQYF.

In DNA, the CDR3 is TGTGCCAGCTCCCCAGTCCTAGCGGGGCGCACAGATACGCAGTATTTT. Amino acid sequence: CASSPVLAGRTDTQYF. The gene calls are TRBV18 and TRBJ2-3; 9 bases agree with TRBD2. Germline loops: CDR1 KGHSH, CDR2 LQKENI. Losses at the gene ends were 6 bases for V and 1 base for J; bases not matched to a gene: 8. This CDR3 is built from 16 residues.

The V gene is TRBV5-6, the J gene TRBJ2-5; tentative D call: TRBD1 (6 bases). Trimming left V 3 bases short and J 1 base short, with 22 bases between. The germline gives CDR1 SGHDT, CDR2 YYEEEE. There are 18 residues in the CDR3. In DNA, the CDR3 is TGTGCCAGCAGCTCCATGTTTACACAGGGAACTTTCCAAGAGACCCAGTACTTC. Amino acid sequence: CASSSMFTQGTFQETQYF.

The V call is TRBV7-2, the J call TRBJ2-3; 10 bases are a match to TRBD1. Germline CDR1 and CDR2: SGHTA and FQGNSA. The CDR3 loop spans 16 amino acids. Trimming removed 2 bases from V and 7 bases from J; junction bases left unmatched: 9. CDR3 sequence: CASSLNARTGGHTQYF. CDR3 DNA sequence: TGTGCCAGCAGCTTAAATGCCCGGACAGGGGGACATACGCAGTATTTT. Using reference TRBV7-2 and TRBJ2-3 for the parts outside the CDR3, the full variable domain is GAGVSQSPSNKVTEKGKDVELRCDPISGHTALYWYRQSLGQGLEFLIYFQGNSAPDKSGLPSDRFSAERTGGSVSTLTIQRTQQEDSAVYLCASSLNARTGGHTQYFGPGTRLTVL.

The J gene is TRBJ2-1, the V gene TRBV7-2; 9 nucleotides align to TRBD2. The CDR3 contains 15 residues. Germline V gene sequence: CDR1 SGHTA, CDR2 FQGNSA. With 3 bases clipped from V and 6 bases from J, the junction kept 6 bases outside the gene matches. CDR3 amino acids: CASSFAGGRVNEQFF. Written as DNA, the CDR3 is TGTGCCAGCAGCTTTGCGGGGGGGCGGGTCAATGAGCAGTTCTTC.

The V call is TRBV7-3, the J call TRBJ2-2; perhaps TRBD2 as D (6 bases). This CDR3 contains 14 residues. The V and J ends lost 3 bases and 1 base respectively, with 6 bases between them. Germline assignment: CDR1 SGHTA and CDR2 FQGTGA. The CDR3 protein is CASSLGLNTGELFF. The CDR3 DNA is TGTGCCAGCAGCTTGGGACTGAACACCGGGGAGCTGTTTTTT.

The chain combines TRBV11-1 with TRBJ2-3, with D perhaps matching TRBD1 (5 bases). The germline V gene encodes CDR1 SGHAT and CDR2 FQDESV (reference sequence). This CDR3 contains 15 residues. Trimming removed 4 bases at V and 1 base at J, with 12 bases between. The CDR3 protein is CASSSGFEGTDTQYF. CDR3 bases: TGTGCCAGCAGCTCAGGGTTCGAAGGCACAGATACGCAGTATTTT.

V is TRBV5-1 and J is TRBJ2-3; 8 bases align to TRBD2. Germline CDR1 and CDR2: SGHRS and YFSETQ. CDR3 length equals 14 residues. The ends lost 4 bases at V and 2 bases at J; junction bases unmatched: 3. CDR3 nucleotide sequence: TGCGCCAGCAGCATAGCGGGGCACACAGATACGCAGTATTTT. It specifies CASSIAGHTDTQYF.

This chain uses TRBV5-1 with TRBJ2-1; 11 positions agree with TRBD2. The V gene end was trimmed by 0 bases and the J gene end by 4 bases; junction bases not matched to a gene: 3. CDR1 and CDR2 (germline): SGHRS, YFSETQ. This CDR3 region has 16 residues. The CDR3: CASSLVTSGGYNEQFF. CDR3 DNA sequence: TGCGCCAGCAGCTTGGTAACTAGCGGGGGATACAATGAGCAGTTCTTC.

This chain links TRBV13 with TRBJ2-7, with TRBD1 matching over 7 bases. The CDR3 is 15 residues long. The V and J ends lost 5 bases and 2 bases, in that order; junction bases with no gene match: 9. CDR1 and CDR2 from the germline V gene are PRHDT and FYEKMQ (reference sequence). The CDR3 protein is CASSPRRTGAYEQYF. CDR3 sequence (DNA): TGTGCCAGCAGCCCCCGCCGGACAGGCGCCTACGAGCAGTACTTC. Together with reference TRBV13 and TRBJ2-7, the CDR3 gives the full variable domain: AAGVIQSPRHLIKEKRETATLKCYPIPRHDTVYWYQQGPGQDPQFLISFYEKMQSDKGSIPDRFSAQQFSDYHSELNMSSLELGDSALYFCASSPRRTGAYEQYFGPGTRLTVT.

This chain links TRBV3-1 (or the pseudogene TRBV3-2) with TRBJ2-5; D call uncertain. CDR1 is LGHDT and CDR2 is YNNKEL in the germline V gene (reference sequence). Deletions cut 0 bases from V and 2 bases from J, with 4 bases between. The CDR3 spans 13 residues. CDR3 sequence reads: CASSQDSQETQYF. In nucleotides, the CDR3 is TGTGCCAGCAGCCAAGACTCACAAGAGACCCAGTACTTC.

The V call is TRBV29-1, the J call TRBJ2-7, with 9 bases fitting TRBD2. V lost 2 bases and J lost 0; bases outside the gene matches: 8. CDR1 SQVTM and CDR2 ANQGSEA come from the germline V gene. This CDR3 is 16 amino acids long. The CDR3 reads CSVEYQVAGVSYEQYF. CDR3 nucleotide sequence: TGCAGCGTTGAATATCAGGTAGCGGGGGTCTCCTACGAGCAGTACTTC.

This clone was detected only once. V gene TRBV25-1 combines with J gene TRBJ2-1, with D unclear. Trimming cost V 2 bases and J 13 bases, with 9 bases left between them. The CDR3 has 11 amino acids. Germline CDR1 and CDR2: MGHDK and SYGVNS. CDR3 coding DNA: TGTGCCAGCAGTGAAGGAAACTCCCAGTTCTTC. Encoded protein: CASSEGNSQFF.

This chain's CDR3 is CSVGVTGDTEAFF. The CDR3 DNA is TGCAGCGTTGGGGTGACAGGGGACACTGAAGCTTTCTTT. V gene TRBV29-1 combines with J gene TRBJ1-1; 8 bases are a match to TRBD1. CDR3 length: 13 residues. V was clipped by 4 bases and J by 3 bases; unmatched bases: 4. Germline values: CDR1 SQVTM, CDR2 ANQGSEA. The full variable domain, rest sourced from reference TRBV29-1 and TRBJ1-1, is SAVISQKPSRDICQRGTSLTIQCQVDSQVTMMFWYRQQPGQSLTLIATANQGSEATYESGFVIDKFPISRPNLTFSTLTVSNMSPEDSSIYLCSVGVTGDTEAFFGQGTRLTVV.

As to this clone: An end of the junction does not agree with germline; a read error may underlie this. The chain has TRBV5-1 and TRBJ2-2; 9 positions agree with TRBD1. This CDR3 is built from 17 residues. Germline V gene lookup returns CDR1 SGHRS and CDR2 YFSETQ. The CDR3 protein is CASSPVQGTGNSGELFF. The CDR3 bases are TGCGCCAGCAGCCCCGTCCAGGGGACAGGGAACTCCGGGGAGCTGTTTTTT.

The chain employs TRBV7-9 and TRBJ2-7; possibly TRBD1 or TRBD2 for D (5 bases each). Germline loops: CDR1 SEHNR, CDR2 FQNEAQ (reference sequence). The V end lost 1 base, the J end lost 0 bases, and 10 bases lay between the germline ends. The CDR3 is 15 amino acids. The CDR3 region has the DNA TGTGCCAGCAGCTTAGTTCCAGGGAGCTCCTACGAGCAGTACTTC. This encodes CASSLVPGSSYEQYF.

This sequence joins TRBV27 and TRBJ1-5; D not certain. Germline-derived CDR1 and CDR2 are MNHEY and SMNVEV (reference sequence). Trimming took 3 bases from V and 4 from J, leaving 7 bases between them. This CDR3 contains 13 residues. CDR3 region: CASSFSVNQPQHF. The CDR3 nucleotides read TGTGCCAGCAGTTTCAGCGTGAATCAGCCCCAGCATTTT.

The rearrangement joins TRBV7-9 to TRBJ2-7; 12 bases are shared with TRBD2. J gave up 2 bases and V 5 bases, and 7 bases lay outside the gene matches. The germline V gene has CDR1 SEHNR and CDR2 FQNEAQ (reference sequence). This CDR3 is built from 16 residues. CDR3 nucleotide sequence: TGTGCCAGCAGCCCGGGGAGGACTAGCGGGACCTACGAGCAGTACTTC. Encoded protein: CASSPGRTSGTYEQYF.

As concerns this clone: The sample contains more than one DNA sequence encoding this CDR3. The chain employs TRBV3-1 (or the pseudogene TRBV3-2) and TRBJ2-7, with D hard to call. The germline CDR1 and CDR2 sequences are LGHDT and YNNKEL (reference sequence). Trimming shortened V by 1 base and J by 4 bases, and 2 bases separated the two germline ends. The CDR3 extends over 11 amino acids. The CDR3 loop reads CASSQAYEQYF. CDR3 sequence (DNA): TGTGCCAGCAGCCAAGCGTACGAGCAGTACTTC.

The rearrangement joins TRBV3-1 (or the pseudogene TRBV3-2) to TRBJ1-2; 9 bases fit TRBD1. Per germline, CDR1 LGHDT and CDR2 YNNKEL (reference sequence). V lost 3 bases, J lost 6 bases, and 20 bases stayed unmatched. The CDR3 loop spans 19 amino acids. CDR3 coding DNA: TGTGCCAGCAGCCAGCCGGGACAGGGATCGGGCGGACGCGGGGATGGCTACACCTTC. It specifies CASSQPGQGSGGRGDGYTF.

J is TRBJ1-2 and V is TRBV7-6, with D perhaps TRBD1 (6 bases). The length of the CDR3 is 13 residues. The V gene lost 1 base and the J gene lost 7 bases, with 10 bases spanning the gap. Per the germline V gene, CDR1 is SGHVS and CDR2 is FNYEAQ. For the CDR3, the DNA is TGTGCCAGCAGCTTAGATACAGGGTTTGGCTACACCTTC. Translated, it gives CASSLDTGFGYTF.

The CDR3 nucleotides are TGTGCCAGCAGCCCCAACGGGGGGGTGCAAGAGACCCAGTACTTC. Protein product: CASSPNGGVQETQYF. The chain links TRBV9 to TRBJ2-5; TRBD2 matches 8 bases. This CDR3 spans 15 amino acids. Trimming at V came to 4 bases and at J to 2 bases, leaving 7 bases not matched to a gene. Germline V gene lookup returns CDR1 SGDLS and CDR2 YYNGEE.

This rearrangement joins TRBV5-6 to TRBJ2-7, with 8 bases aligning to TRBD2. CDR3 size: 13 residues. The V gene end was trimmed by 7 bases and the J gene end by 0 bases; junction bases not matched to a gene: 3. Germline lookup yields CDR1 SGHDT and CDR2 YYEEEE. The CDR3 region has the DNA TGTGCCAGCGCACTAGCGGACTCCTACGAGCAGTACTTC. It specifies CASALADSYEQYF.

V usage is TRBV7-9 and J usage is TRBJ2-1; D gene uncertain. CDR1 and CDR2 from the germline V gene are SEHNR and FQNEAQ (reference sequence). Trimming stripped 3 bases from V and 0 bases from J, with 12 bases between. There are 16 residues in the CDR3. This chain's CDR3 is CASSFGSALSYNEQFF. In nucleotides, the CDR3 is TGTGCCAGCAGCTTTGGGTCGGCCCTCTCCTACAATGAGCAGTTCTTC.

The gene calls are TRBV7-2 and TRBJ2-2; D is uncertain. The ends were cut back, 2 bases at V and 3 bases at J, with 7 bases in the middle. In germline, CDR1 is SGHTA, CDR2 FQGNSA. The CDR3 is 14 amino acids. The CDR3 loop is CASSLIVHTGELFF. Written as DNA, the CDR3 is TGTGCCAGCAGCTTAATTGTACACACCGGGGAGCTGTTTTTT.

This chain uses TRBV11-1 with TRBJ2-7, with D possibly matching TRBD1 (6 bases). The CDR3 spans 14 residues. V lost 3 bases and J lost 3, with 12 bases in between. Germline V gene sequence: CDR1 SGHAT, CDR2 FQDESV (reference sequence). The DNA for the CDR3 is TGTGCCAGCAGCTTCGGGACAAGCGGCTACGAGCAGTACTTC. Its protein is CASSFGTSGYEQYF.

V usage is TRBV28 and J usage is TRBJ1-2, with 12 bases matching TRBD1. The trim removed 5 bases at V and 4 bases at J, leaving 5 bases unmatched. Germline V CDR1 and CDR2: MDHEN, SYDVKM. The CDR3 is 15 amino acids. The CDR3 spells CASSTGTGGGYGYTF. CDR3 sequence (DNA): TGTGCCAGCAGTACCGGGACAGGGGGCGGCTATGGCTACACCTTC.

The chain recombines TRBV30 with TRBJ1-2; 8 positions agree with TRBD1. The CDR3 consists of 12 residues. The trim removed 4 bases at V and 6 bases at J, leaving 4 bases unmatched. Germline values: CDR1 GTSNPN, CDR2 SVGIG (reference sequence). This CDR3 reads CAWTPGGDGYTF. CDR3 bases: TGTGCCTGGACCCCAGGGGGCGATGGCTACACCTTC.

The genes are TRBV20-1 and TRBJ2-1; D is undetermined. CDR1 DFQATT and CDR2 SNEGSKA come from the germline V gene (reference sequence). Trimming left V 5 bases short and J 8 bases short, with 7 bases between. The CDR3 has 10 amino acids. The CDR3 region is CSAAKDEQFF. For the CDR3, the DNA is TGCAGTGCTGCTAAGGATGAGCAGTTCTTC.

The chain has TRBV2 and TRBJ1-1, with TRBD1 matching 7 bases. Germline values: CDR1 SNHLY, CDR2 FYNNEI. The CDR3 extends over 15 amino acids. With V trimmed by 10 bases and J by 4 bases, 15 bases remained unmatched. For the CDR3, the DNA is TGTGCCACCCGCCGGACAGGACTGGAGAGCACTGAAGCTTTCTTT. This translates into CATRRTGLESTEAFF.

The chain carries TRBV7-9 and TRBJ1-3; no clear D. Germline V gene data show CDR1 as SEHNR and CDR2 as FQNEAQ (reference sequence). The CDR3 consists of 15 residues. Deletions cut 1 base from V and 0 bases from J, with 7 bases between. The CDR3 nucleotides are TGTGCCAGCAGCTTAGACTTGGCCTCTGGAAACACCATATATTTT. This codes for CASSLDLASGNTIYF.